Following are 29 T cell receptor beta chains from one sample sequenced in a study of cytotoxic CD8 clonotypes in ibrutinib-treated CLL. Profiling relied on immunoSEQ multiplex PCR, and the TCRdb table lists in-frame clones only, not all of them. The sample lists over 130,000 clones; 70% to 90% were seen once. This material consisted of PBMCs, taken after 36 months of ibrutinib treatment. The receptors originated from a human donor with chronic lymphocytic leukemia.

The chain joins TRBV5-1 to TRBJ2-7; 9 bases agree with TRBD1. This CDR3 has 16 amino acids. In germline, CDR1 is SGHRS, CDR2 YFSETQ. V was clipped by 3 bases and J by 6 bases; unmatched bases: 13. CDR3 bases: TGCGCCAGCAGCTCAAAACTACAGGGGGCTTGGGCCGAGCAGTACTTC. It yields the protein CASSSKLQGAWAEQYF.

The chain links TRBV5-6 to TRBJ2-3; D is unclear. Between the trimmed V and J ends, which lost 4 bases and 10 bases, there was a span of 10 bases. The CDR3 runs to 11 residues. In germline, CDR1 is SGHDT, CDR2 YYEEEE. CDR3 DNA sequence: TGTGCCAGCAGCGTGGCCCACGCGCAGTATTTT. Its protein product is CASSVAHAQYF.

V and J are TRBV10-3 and TRBJ2-7, with TRBD2 identical over 14 bases. The V and J ends lost 9 bases and 5 bases, in that order; junction bases with no gene match: 6. The CDR3 length is 14 residues. The germline V gene has CDR1 ENHRY and CDR2 SYGVKD. CDR3 in amino acids: CAIGTSGSTHEQYF. In DNA, the CDR3 is TGTGCCATAGGGACTAGCGGGAGTACCCACGAGCAGTACTTC.

This clone was picked up a small number of times. The CDR3 region is CASSPWTGPTGNTIYF. In DNA, the CDR3 is TGCGCCAGCAGCCCGTGGACAGGACCAACTGGAAACACCATATATTTT. The chain is built from TRBV4-1 and TRBJ1-3, with 7 bases that match TRBD1. This CDR3 region has 16 residues. The V gene end was trimmed by 4 bases and the J gene end by 2 bases; junction bases not matched to a gene: 8. In germline, CDR1 is MGHRA, CDR2 YSYEKL.

Ten or more counts support this clone. The J gene is TRBJ1-5, the V gene TRBV5-1; D is ambiguous. The CDR3 is made up of 13 amino acids. The V gene's germline CDR1 is SGHRS and CDR2 YFSETQ. Trimming shortened V by 1 base and J by 8 bases, and 10 bases separated the two germline ends. CDR3 sequence reads: CASSLNNREPQHF. CDR3 nucleotide sequence: TGCGCCAGCAGCTTGAATAATCGGGAGCCCCAGCATTTT.

Here the CDR3 DNA reads TGCGCCAGCAGCCAAGATTCGACGGGGGCTGGGCTCACTGAAGCTTTCTTT. Its translation is CASSQDSTGAGLTEAFF. The V and J genes are TRBV4-1 and TRBJ1-1, with TRBD1 as a possible D gene (6 bases). The germline V gene encodes CDR1 MGHRA and CDR2 YSYEKL. This CDR3 contains 17 residues. V dropped 0 bases and J dropped 4 bases, with 18 bases sitting between them.

The V and J genes are TRBV7-3 and TRBJ1-1; TRBD1 is a possible D gene (5 bases). This CDR3 is built from 14 residues. Trimming left V 2 bases short and J 1 base short, with 8 bases between. CDR1 SGHTA and CDR2 FQGTGA come from the germline V gene. CDR3 in DNA: TGTGCCAGCAGCTTAGATGGGACGAACACTGAAGCTTTCTTT. Translating it yields CASSLDGTNTEAFF.

V gene TRBV14 combines with J gene TRBJ2-2; D gene uncertain. CDR3 size: 19 residues. Trimming took 1 base from V and 7 from J, leaving 25 bases between them. Per germline, CDR1 SGHDN and CDR2 FVKESK. The CDR3 reads CASSQASVSPLLSGGELFF. In DNA, the CDR3 is TGTGCCAGCAGCCAAGCGTCGGTTTCGCCCCTCCTGTCTGGCGGGGAGCTGTTTTTT.

This clone was recorded only once. The chain combines TRBV5-1 with TRBJ2-7; D possibly corresponds to TRBD1 (5 bases). CDR3 size: 15 residues. Between the trimmed V and J ends, which lost 4 bases and 0 bases, there was a span of 14 bases. CDR1 SGHRS and CDR2 YFSETQ come from the germline V gene. CDR3 sequence reads: CASSLWTLTSYEQYF. Here the CDR3 DNA reads TGCGCCAGCAGCCTTTGGACACTAACCTCCTACGAGCAGTACTTC.

The CDR3 region has the DNA TGTGCCAGCTCACCCCTTTCCCCAGGGGGGACTGAAAAACTGTTTTTT. Its protein is CASSPLSPGGTEKLFF. The chain carries TRBV18 and TRBJ1-4; 7 bases are a match to TRBD1. The CDR3 runs 16 residues. Germline loops: CDR1 KGHSH, CDR2 LQKENI. V shed 3 bases, J shed 7 bases, and the junction held 11 bases outside the gene matches. Combining the CDR3 with reference TRBV18 and TRBJ1-4 gives the whole variable domain NAGVMQNPRHLVRRRGQEARLRCSPMKGHSHVYWYRQLPEEGLKFMVYLQKENIIDESGMPKERFSAEFPKEGPSILRIQQVVRGDSAAYFCASSPLSPGGTEKLFFGSGTQLSVL.

The gene calls are TRBV5-1 and TRBJ2-1, with 14 bases that match TRBD2. V shed 3 bases and J 4 bases; nucleotides not matched to a gene: 6. CDR3 length equals 17 residues. Germline lookup yields CDR1 SGHRS and CDR2 YFSETQ. The CDR3 nucleotides read TGCGCCAGCAGCTCGGGGACTAGCGGGGGCCTTTACAATGAGCAGTTCTTC. Protein: CASSSGTSGGLYNEQFF.

J is TRBJ1-2 and V is TRBV5-1; 7 nucleotides align to TRBD1. Trimming at V came to 0 bases and at J to 4 bases, leaving 6 bases not matched to a gene. This CDR3 has 15 residues. Germline values: CDR1 SGHRS, CDR2 YFSETQ. CDR3 region: CASSLEAGGSYGYTF. The CDR3 DNA follows: TGCGCCAGCAGCTTGGAGGCAGGGGGTTCCTATGGCTACACCTTC.

The chain has TRBV27 and TRBJ2-7; 10 bases agree with TRBD1. The V gene end was trimmed by 6 bases and the J gene end by 6 bases; junction bases not matched to a gene: 14. The CDR3 runs to 16 residues. Germline lookup yields CDR1 MNHEY and CDR2 SMNVEV (reference sequence). CDR3 in DNA: TGTGCCAGCAGCCCCTATGCCGGGACAGGGGTTAGCGAGCAGTACTTC. Protein product: CASSPYAGTGVSEQYF.

The V call is TRBV5-1, the J call TRBJ2-2, with D perhaps matching TRBD2 (6 bases). Germline-derived CDR1 and CDR2 are SGHRS and YFSETQ. V was pared by 3 bases and J by 0 bases, with 15 bases between. The CDR3 contains 17 residues. The CDR3 loop reads CASSYGPGLANTGELFF. The DNA for the CDR3 is TGCGCCAGCAGCTACGGTCCGGGACTCGCGAACACCGGGGAGCTGTTTTTT. Complete variable domain (other parts from reference TRBV5-1 and TRBJ2-2): KAGVTQTPRYLIKTRGQQVTLSCSPISGHRSVSWYQQTPGQGLQFLFEYFSETQRNKGNFPGRFSGRQFSNSRSEMNVSTLELGDSALYLCASSYGPGLANTGELFFGEGSRLTVL.

The gene calls are TRBV15 and TRBJ1-1; D gene unclear. Germline V gene lookup returns CDR1 LNHNV and CDR2 YYDKDF (reference sequence). The CDR3 consists of 14 residues. V lost 4 bases and J lost 5, with 14 bases in between. The CDR3, as DNA: TGTGCCACCAGCACACAGCGCTCGTTGACTGAAGCTTTCTTT. This translates into CATSTQRSLTEAFF.

The chain combines TRBV6-6 with TRBJ1-1; perhaps TRBD1 as D (6 bases). The CDR3 length is 13 residues. Trimming cost V 1 base and J 11 bases, with 14 bases left between them. Germline CDR1 and CDR2: MNHNY and SVGAGI (reference sequence). The CDR3 sequence is CASSYLRGGEAFF. CDR3 coding DNA: TGTGCCAGCAGTTACTTAAGGGGGGGAGAGGCTTTCTTT.

V and J are TRBV7-9 and TRBJ1-5, with TRBD1 matching over 7 bases. The germline V gene encodes CDR1 SEHNR and CDR2 FQNEAQ (reference sequence). The CDR3 spans 13 residues. The CDR3 region has the DNA TGTGGGGTAGGGGGCTGGAAGGGTCAGCCCCAGCATTTT. Translating it yields CGVGGWKGQPQHF.

This clone was detected only once. The CDR3 sequence is CASSPRQGLYNEQFF. CDR3 DNA sequence: TGTGCCAGCAGCCCCAGACAGGGTCTCTACAATGAGCAGTTCTTC. The chain is built from TRBV9 and TRBJ2-1; 7 bases are a match to TRBD1. CDR3 length equals 15 residues. Germline V lookup: CDR1 SGDLS, CDR2 YYNGEE. Losses at the gene ends were 4 bases for V and 3 bases for J; bases not matched to a gene: 7.

This sequence joins TRBV27 and TRBJ2-7, with a possible D match to TRBD1 (5 bases). With 0 bases removed from V and 4 bases from J, the gap between germline ends came to 16 bases. Germline V lookup: CDR1 MNHEY, CDR2 SMNVEV (reference sequence). This CDR3 region has 16 residues. In nucleotides, the CDR3 is TGTGCCAGCAGTTTATCGATAGCTACCAGGGCGTACGAGCAGTACTTC. This translates into CASSLSIATRAYEQYF.

The V call is TRBV7-2, the J call TRBJ2-7; maybe TRBD2 (5 bases). This CDR3 is built from 15 residues. V gave up 0 bases and J gave up 5 bases, with 14 bases separating them. Germline-derived CDR1 and CDR2 are SGHTA and FQGNSA. The CDR3: CASSLAHRGSHEQYF. The DNA for the CDR3 is TGTGCCAGCAGCTTAGCTCATAGAGGGTCCCACGAGCAGTACTTC.

The V and J genes are TRBV30 and TRBJ2-7; 7 nucleotides match TRBD2. CDR1 GTSNPN and CDR2 SVGIG come from the germline V gene (reference sequence). The CDR3 has 16 amino acids. Unmatched junction bases numbered 16, after V lost 3 bases and J lost 5 bases. Written as DNA, the CDR3 is TGTGCCTGGAGCGGGGTGGGACTAACCCTGGCGGACGAGCAGTACTTC. Translated, it gives CAWSGVGLTLADEQYF. The full variable domain, rest sourced from reference TRBV30 and TRBJ2-7, is SQTIHQWPATLVQPVGSPLSLECTVEGTSNPNLYWYRQAAGRGLQLLFYSVGIGQISSEVPQNLSASRPQDRQFILSSKKLLLSDSGFYLCAWSGVGLTLADEQYFGPGTRLTVT.

This clone was seen a handful of times. The chain carries TRBV19 and TRBJ1-2; 7 bases are shared with TRBD1. Germline V lookup: CDR1 LNHDA, CDR2 SQIVND (reference sequence). Unmatched junction bases numbered 10, after V lost 2 bases and J lost 7 bases. This CDR3 has 15 amino acids. The CDR3 region is CASSISNRGSGGYTF. CDR3 coding DNA: TGTGCCAGTAGTATATCCAACAGGGGATCTGGTGGCTACACCTTC. Based on the CDR3 plus reference TRBV19 and TRBJ1-2, the full variable domain is DGGITQSPKYLFRKEGQNVTLSCEQNLNHDAMYWYRQDPGQGLRLIYYSQIVNDFQKGDIAEGYSVSREKKESFPLTVTSAQKNPTAFYLCASSISNRGSGGYTFGSGTRLTVV.

This clone was picked up one time. The chain couples TRBV27 to TRBJ1-5; D is undetermined. The V gene's germline CDR1 is MNHEY and CDR2 SMNVEV (reference sequence). The CDR3 is 14 residues long. V gave up 6 bases and J gave up 0 bases, with 9 bases separating them. The CDR3 DNA reads TGTGCCAGCAGACTGGATTATAGCAATCAGCCCCAGCATTTT. Translated, it gives CASRLDYSNQPQHF.

The chain joins TRBV19 to TRBJ1-1; no clear D gene. The CDR3 is 16 amino acids. Germline-derived CDR1 and CDR2 are LNHDA and SQIVND (reference sequence). The V end was cut by 3 bases, the J end by 5 bases, with 19 bases between. The CDR3 coding sequence is TGTGCCAGTAGTATCCGTCAGCCTATCCAATGGACTGAAGCTTTCTTT. Its protein product is CASSIRQPIQWTEAFF.

This clone was picked up many times. The gene calls are TRBV7-8 and TRBJ2-7; 8 nucleotides agree with TRBD1. V was clipped by 2 bases and J by 6 bases; unmatched bases: 12. Germline V CDR1 and CDR2: SGHVS, FQNEAQ. The CDR3 extends over 16 amino acids. The CDR3 region is CASSLLSGQGASEQYF. The CDR3 DNA reads TGTGCCAGCAGCTTACTTAGTGGGCAGGGGGCGTCCGAGCAGTACTTC.

This clone is a singleton in its sample. The CDR3 sequence: CASSLGTTATNEKLFF. The DNA for the CDR3 is TGTGCCAGCAGCTTGGGCACCACCGCAACTAATGAAAAACTGTTTTTT. The chain couples TRBV5-8 to TRBJ1-4; D gene uncertain. The ends were cut back, 0 bases at V and 0 bases at J, with 9 bases in the middle. CDR1 is SGHTS, CDR2 YDEGEE, per germline. CDR3 length equals 16 residues.

The rearrangement links TRBV4-1 to TRBJ1-2; D may be TRBD1 (6 bases). With 5 bases removed from V and 5 bases from J, the gap between germline ends came to 18 bases. This CDR3 contains 15 residues. CDR1 and CDR2 from the germline V gene are MGHRA and YSYEKL. CDR3 DNA: TGCGCCAGCAGCGCCCTAACCAGGGGCGAGTATGGCTACACCTTC. Its translation is CASSALTRGEYGYTF.

V and J are TRBV6-5 and TRBJ2-5, with TRBD2 matching over 10 bases. This CDR3 spans 15 amino acids. CDR1 is MNHEY, CDR2 SVGAGI, per germline. The trim removed 2 bases at V and 4 bases at J, leaving 4 bases unmatched. The CDR3 protein is CASSYVLAGAETQYF. CDR3 nucleotide sequence: TGTGCCAGCAGTTACGTCCTAGCGGGGGCAGAGACCCAGTACTTC.

The chain couples TRBV30 to TRBJ2-2, with 7 bases lining up with TRBD1. This CDR3 has 14 residues. CDR1 and CDR2 (germline): GTSNPN, SVGIG (reference sequence). Trimming at V came to 4 bases and at J to 5 bases, leaving 7 bases not matched to a gene. CDR3 amino acids: CAWTPGTATGELFF. The DNA for the CDR3 is TGTGCCTGGACTCCCGGGACAGCTACCGGGGAGCTGTTTTTT.